This T cell receptor (beta chain) was sequenced in a study of spatial heterogeneity in lung cancer. As to this clonotype: Its antigen remains unknown.

General study points: Relative to follow-up, resection was when ubiquitous expanded tumor TCRs appeared more in blood.

Individual TCR cDNA molecules each bore their own unique molecular identifier. MiXCR, applied by TCRdb to the 5' RACE reads, yields one record per CDR3 protein. The profile shows about 80,000 distinct CDR3 sequences, approximately 18% of them singletons. As for time point: sample taken at primary tumor resection. The authors sequenced whole RNA from tumor, nontumor lung or frozen PBMC without sorting. This TCR was recovered from a male donor with early-stage non-small cell lung cancer. Sequencing was performed on PBMCs, taken at surgery.

Here the CDR3 DNA reads TGTGCCAGCAGTCGGGGACAGAACCAAGAGACCCAGTACTTC. Translation: CASSRGQNQETQYF. V is TRBV7-9 and J is TRBJ2-5; 7 bases map to TRBD1. Germline lookup yields CDR1 SEHNR and CDR2 FQNEAQ (reference sequence). The CDR3 spans 14 residues. The V gene end was trimmed by 6 bases and the J gene end by 0 bases; junction bases not matched to a gene: 4.